Below, 17 T cell receptor beta chains from the same sample are listed, as sequenced in a study of T cell repertoires in cytomegalovirus infection. TCRdb fed the reads into MiXCR, producing one record per CDR3 protein. The sample contains some 680,000 distinct CDR3 sequences, 35% to 40% of which appear only once. The sample was PBMCs. These receptors all come from a human donor in good health (CMV status not recorded). Some clones in this sample may be carry-over from other donors' samples.

The table lists this clonotype with a few counts. The V and J genes are TRBV7-2 and TRBJ2-4, with D perhaps given as TRBD1 or TRBD2 (5 bases each). Germline V gives CDR1 SGHTA, CDR2 FQGNSA. This CDR3 is 15 amino acids long. V lost 2 bases and J 4 bases, leaving 12 bases between the germline ends. CDR3 amino acids: CASSLPGSEKNIQYF. The CDR3 DNA sequence: TGTGCCAGCAGCTTACCAGGGAGCGAGAAAAACATTCAGTACTTC. Full variable domain (rest looked up from reference TRBV7-2 and TRBJ2-4): GAGVSQSPSNKVTEKGKDVELRCDPISGHTALYWYRQSLGQGLEFLIYFQGNSAPDKSGLPSDRFSAERTGGSVSTLTIQRTQQEDSAVYLCASSLPGSEKNIQYFGAGTRLSVL.

This clonotype was counted ten times or more. The chain carries TRBV7-2 and TRBJ2-7, with a weak D call TRBD2 (6 bases). With 4 bases removed from V and 4 bases from J, the gap between germline ends came to 17 bases. Germline V gene data show CDR1 as SGHTA and CDR2 as FQGNSA. The CDR3 runs 15 residues. The CDR3 loop reads CASSSMTSLRYEQYF. Written as DNA, the CDR3 is TGTGCCAGCAGCTCGATGACTAGTCTGCGATACGAGCAGTACTTC.

The rearrangement joins TRBV29-1 to TRBJ2-7; D is perhaps TRBD1 (6 bases). Per the germline V gene, CDR1 is SQVTM and CDR2 is ANQGSEA. CDR3 length: 11 residues. Trimming cost V 5 bases and J 3 bases, with 8 bases left between them. The CDR3 is CSVKGDYEQYF. DNA of the CDR3: TGCAGCGTTAAGGGGGACTACGAGCAGTACTTC.

The chain joins TRBV4-1 to TRBJ2-5, with a weak D call TRBD1 (6 bases). The germline V gene has CDR1 MGHRA and CDR2 YSYEKL. The V and J ends lost 0 bases and 5 bases respectively, with 16 bases between them. The CDR3 sequence is 16 residues long. The DNA of the CDR3 is TGCGCCAGCAGCCAAGATCCCGGGACACCCCGGGAGACCCAGTACTTC. It encodes CASSQDPGTPRETQYF.

With regard to this clonotype: Likely a read error: the CDR3 ends without its conserved phenylalanine or tryptophan. No DNA is shown, since the ends of the CDR3 on it are uncertain; the CDR3 is the one TCRdb lists. This chain's CDR3 is CASSHRLAGGHNEQIS. The rearrangement links TRBV12-3 or TRBV12-4 to TRBJ2-1; the listed D gene, TRBD2, was not tested against the DNA. The CDR3 numbers 16 amino acids, ends counted.

The chain combines TRBV30 with TRBJ2-5; a possible D gene is TRBD1 (5 bases). The CDR3 is 16 amino acids. The germline V gene has CDR1 GTSNPN and CDR2 SVGIG (reference sequence). Trimming stripped 0 bases from V and 2 bases from J, with 16 bases between. The CDR3 DNA reads TGTGCCTGGAGTGTACGGAGACAGTCAATACAAGAGACCCAGTACTTC. This sequence encodes CAWSVRRQSIQETQYF.

V gene TRBV4-1 combines with J gene TRBJ1-2; 8 nucleotides align to TRBD1. CDR3 length: 17 residues. Trimming removed 1 base from V and 4 bases from J; junction bases left unmatched: 11. Germline V gene lookup returns CDR1 MGHRA and CDR2 YSYEKL. CDR3 sequence (DNA): TGCGCCAGCAGCCAAGCTCCACAGGGGGGCTCGGGCTATGGCTACACCTTC. It is translated as CASSQAPQGGSGYGYTF.

The J gene is TRBJ1-5, the V gene TRBV30; TRBD1 is a possible D gene (6 bases). The length of the CDR3 is 15 residues. In germline, CDR1 is GTSNPN, CDR2 SVGIG (reference sequence). Trimming removed 3 bases from V and 4 bases from J, with 16 bases in between. CDR3: CAWRDTGQPNQPQHF. CDR3 sequence (DNA): TGTGCCTGGAGAGACACCGGACAGCCTAATCAGCCCCAGCATTTT. Together with reference TRBV30 and TRBJ1-5, the CDR3 gives the full variable domain: SQTIHQWPATLVQPVGSPLSLECTVEGTSNPNLYWYRQAAGRGLQLLFYSVGIGQISSEVPQNLSASRPQDRQFILSSKKLLLSDSGFYLCAWRDTGQPNQPQHFGDGTRLSIL.

This clonotype was found many times. The gene calls are TRBV7-8 and TRBJ2-2; a possible D gene is TRBD2 (6 bases). In germline, CDR1 is SGHVS, CDR2 FQNEAQ. V gave up 0 bases and J gave up 8 bases, with 16 bases separating them. The CDR3 has 16 residues. The CDR3 DNA reads as TGTGCCAGCAGCTTAGCCGGGAGCTTTTCAGGGGGGGAGCTGTTTTTT. This gives the protein CASSLAGSFSGGELFF.

V and J are TRBV19 and TRBJ2-1, with 13 bases fitting TRBD2. CDR3 size: 13 residues. J was trimmed by 9 bases and V by 9 bases; bases with no gene match: 5. CDR1 LNHDA and CDR2 SQIVND come from the germline V gene (reference sequence). The CDR3 DNA reads TGTGCCAGCGGACTAGCGGGAGCCCCTGAGCAGTTCTTC. Residues: CASGLAGAPEQFF.

This clonotype appeared a few times. This sequence joins TRBV19 and TRBJ2-2, with D maybe TRBD1 (6 bases). CDR1 and CDR2 from the germline V gene are LNHDA and SQIVND (reference sequence). This CDR3 has 15 amino acids. Trimming shortened V by 7 bases and J by 3 bases, and 15 bases separated the two germline ends. CDR3 sequence reads: CASKRMDSDTGELFF. The DNA of the CDR3 is TGTGCCAGTAAAAGAATGGACAGCGACACCGGGGAGCTGTTTTTT.

The chain couples TRBV11-2 to TRBJ2-1, with TRBD2 matching over 8 bases. The trim removed 3 bases at V and 6 bases at J, leaving 13 bases unmatched. CDR1 is SGHAT and CDR2 is FQNNGV in the germline V gene. The CDR3 contains 17 residues. CDR3 amino acids: CASSLVGRGGPSNEQFF. The DNA of the CDR3 is TGTGCCAGCAGCTTGGTCGGCCGGGGGGGCCCCTCCAATGAGCAGTTCTTC.

This clonotype has more than one count but fewer than ten. This chain joins TRBV27 and TRBJ1-1; D is uncertain. The CDR3 totals 16 residues. V was cut by 9 bases and J by 0 bases, with 20 bases left in between. CDR1 is MNHEY, CDR2 SMNVEV, per germline (reference sequence). CDR3: CASWRRVSDMNTEAFF. In nucleotides, the CDR3 is TGTGCCAGTTGGCGGCGCGTGTCAGATATGAACACTGAAGCTTTCTTT.

The sample holds a few counts of this clonotype. The rearrangement joins TRBV18 to TRBJ1-2; the match to TRBD1 covers 7 bases. This CDR3 has 15 amino acids. V shed 0 bases, J shed 7 bases, and the junction held 8 bases outside the gene matches. CDR1 KGHSH and CDR2 LQKENI come from the germline V gene. The chain's CDR3 is CASSPPAGGSPGYTF. CDR3 DNA sequence: TGTGCCAGCTCACCACCGGCAGGGGGGTCTCCTGGCTACACCTTC.

This clonotype was found a few times. The V and J genes are TRBV27 and TRBJ1-5; the D gene is possibly TRBD1 (6 bases). V was cut by 6 bases and J by 2 bases, with 17 bases left in between. The CDR3 is 16 amino acids. Germline V gene sequence: CDR1 MNHEY, CDR2 SMNVEV (reference sequence). CDR3 sequence: CASRTAGGRGNQPQHF. CDR3 DNA sequence: TGTGCCAGCAGAACTGCGGGGGGCCGGGGCAATCAGCCCCAGCATTTT.

This CDR3 is CASSPMAWSYEQYF. As DNA, the CDR3 is TGCGCCAGCAGCCCCATGGCTTGGTCTTACGAGCAGTACTTC. The chain joins TRBV4-1 to TRBJ2-7; D remains unclear. CDR3 length: 14 residues. Germline V gene data show CDR1 as MGHRA and CDR2 as YSYEKL. V lost 4 bases and J 4 bases, leaving 14 bases between the germline ends.

As regards this clonotype: Germline and junction disagree at one end, which may indicate a read error. V and J are TRBV24-1 and TRBJ2-5, with 8 positions matching TRBD2. Germline CDR1 reads KGHDR; CDR2 reads SFDVKD. CDR3 length equals 19 residues. CDR3 nucleotide sequence: TGTGCCATCAGTGATCCTCGGACTAGCTGTGGAACCGACCGAGAGACCCAGTACTTC. This gives the protein CAISDPRTSCGTDRETQYF.